What follows are 4 T cell receptor beta chains derived from one specimen sequenced in a study of shared T cell receptors in the human thymus. Here immunoSEQ multiplex PCR was the method, and the copy in TCRdb shows in-frame clones only, minus some. The repertoire holds hundreds of thousands of clones, with about 90% as singletons. This sample was also put to use in a study of human thymus T cells.

Sequenced input: thymocytes. All receptors derive from a boy in the first two years of life with a congenital heart defect.

V usage is TRBV5-4 and J usage is TRBJ2-3, with 12 bases matching TRBD1. Germline-derived CDR1 and CDR2 are SGHNT and YYREEE (reference sequence). The ends lost 4 bases at V and 3 bases at J; junction bases unmatched: 6. The length of the CDR3 is 16 residues. The CDR3 sequence is CASSLGTGGNTDTQYF. Here the CDR3 DNA reads TGTGCCAGCAGCCTGGGGACAGGGGGCAATACAGATACGCAGTATTTT.

DNA for the CDR3: TGTGCCAGTAGAGACAGGGGGCCCACTGAAGCTTTCTTT. Encoded protein: CASRDRGPTEAFF. The chain recombines TRBV19 with TRBJ1-1; 10 positions match TRBD1. The CDR3 is 13 amino acids. V trimming: 6 bases; J trimming: 4 bases; junction bases outside the gene matches: 2. The germline CDR1 and CDR2 sequences are LNHDA and SQIVND (reference sequence).

The chain joins TRBV27 to TRBJ2-1; 7 bases are a match to TRBD2. V lost 2 bases to trimming and J lost 2 bases; unmatched junction nucleotides: 3. CDR3 length: 15 residues. Germline values: CDR1 MNHEY, CDR2 SMNVEV (reference sequence). CDR3 nucleotide sequence: TGTGCCAGCAGTTTAGGGGCGGGGGCCTACAATGAGCAGTTCTTC. Residues: CASSLGAGAYNEQFF.

This clone is a singleton in its sample. V is TRBV27 and J is TRBJ1-5; 8 bases are a match to TRBD1. This CDR3 has 18 residues. CDR1 and CDR2 from the germline V gene are MNHEY and SMNVEV (reference sequence). J was trimmed by 0 bases and V by 8 bases; bases with no gene match: 15. In DNA form, the CDR3 reads TGTGCCAGCCGACCTGGCAGGGGGCAAAGTATTAGCAATCAGCCCCAGCATTTT. Its translation: CASRPGRGQSISNQPQHF.